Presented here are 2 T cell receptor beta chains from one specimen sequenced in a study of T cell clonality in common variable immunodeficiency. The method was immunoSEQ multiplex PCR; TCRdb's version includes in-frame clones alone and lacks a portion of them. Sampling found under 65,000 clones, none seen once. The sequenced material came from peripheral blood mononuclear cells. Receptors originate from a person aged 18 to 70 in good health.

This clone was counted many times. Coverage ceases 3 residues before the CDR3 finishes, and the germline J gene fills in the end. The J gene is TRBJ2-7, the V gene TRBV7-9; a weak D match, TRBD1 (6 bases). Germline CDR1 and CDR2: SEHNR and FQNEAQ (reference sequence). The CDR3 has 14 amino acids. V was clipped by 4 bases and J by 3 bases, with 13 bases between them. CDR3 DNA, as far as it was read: TGTGCCAGCAGCTCCCGGACAGACTTCTACGAG. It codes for CASSSRTDFYE. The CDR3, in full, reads CASSSRTDFYEQYF.

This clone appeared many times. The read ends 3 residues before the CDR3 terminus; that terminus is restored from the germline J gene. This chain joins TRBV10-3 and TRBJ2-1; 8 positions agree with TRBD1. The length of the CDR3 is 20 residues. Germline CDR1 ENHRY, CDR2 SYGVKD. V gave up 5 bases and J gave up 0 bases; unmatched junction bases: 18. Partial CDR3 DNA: TGTGCCATCAGTAAAGGACAGGGAGCTAGGGGGGCCAGCTCCTACAATGAG. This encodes CAISKGQGARGASSYNE. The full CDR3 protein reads CAISKGQGARGASSYNEQFF.